This T cell receptor (beta chain) is drawn from a study of blood T cells in healthy people across ages. Study outcomes and limitations: More naive CD4+ cells and higher diversity marked long-lived donors relative to aged donors. As age increased, TCR beta diversity per million T cells fell in a roughly linear fashion. Bulk PBMC profiling left naive and antigen-experienced comparisons inconclusive.

Regarding this clonotype: The antigen remains unidentified.

Sample-barcoded 5' priming and a J-beta primer mix drove a second PCR of roughly 7 to 11 cycles. CDR3-containing paired-end reads numbering at least 2.5 million came from each sample. Via MiXCR, TCRdb re-called the 5' RACE reads, giving one row per CDR3 protein. This repertoire shows about 1.5 million distinct CDR3 sequences, 35% to 45% found once; its top ten account for about 4%. The sample comprised blood. This TCR was sampled from a young woman in good health.

The CDR3 loop reads CASSLDRGAGRSYNEQFF. The CDR3, as DNA: TGTGCCAGCAGCTTAGATCGCGGAGCGGGTCGCTCCTACAATGAGCAGTTCTTC. The chain has TRBV11-3 and TRBJ2-1; a weak D match, TRBD2 (6 bases). Trimming removed 0 bases at V and 0 bases at J, with 15 bases between. The CDR3 loop spans 18 amino acids. The germline V gene has CDR1 SGHNT and CDR2 YENEEA.